This T cell receptor beta chain was captured in a study of T cell repertoires in cytomegalovirus infection. Study-level background: Shared public TCR beta signatures pointed to both CMV infection and a matching HLA type.

TCRdb reprocessed the reads via MiXCR and lists one record per CDR3 protein. This sample has hundreds of thousands of distinct CDR3 sequences; 6.5% occur once, and the top ten carry around 6.5%. This clonotype was counted ten times or more. Its target is unknown. Study-wide results and caveats: Totalled public TCR beta family frequency picked out people who carried CMV plus the relevant HLA. Within the response measured ex vivo, HLA-C-restricted CMV-specific TCR beta clonotypes were dominant.

The specimen was PBMCs. This receptor was obtained from a human donor in good health (CMV status not recorded). Some clones in this sample may be carry-over from other donors' samples.

The CDR3 reads CASSFRDRGKSYEQYF. CDR3 nucleotide sequence: TGTGCCAGCAGCTTTAGGGACAGAGGAAAGAGCTACGAGCAGTACTTC. The chain is built from TRBV7-9 and TRBJ2-7; TRBD1 matches 7 bases. The V gene's germline CDR1 is SEHNR and CDR2 FQNEAQ (reference sequence). The V segment lost 3 bases and the J segment 3 bases; nucleotides outside the gene matches: 11. CDR3 length: 16 amino acids.